This T cell receptor beta chain came from a study of blood T cell repertoires in COVID-19. Overall study: COVID-19 samples from acute and convalescent phases originated in the United States, Italy and Spain. T cells, B-cell-depleted T cells, or PBMCs supplied cDNA or gDNA.

Trimming stripped 2 bases from V and 8 bases from J, with 13 bases between. Germline V gives CDR1 SGHNT, CDR2 YYREEE (reference sequence). The CDR3 runs to 13 residues. In the authors' workflow: Researchers report that nucleated cell counts were estimated from reference gene primer amplification. Data came from immunoSEQ multiplex PCR; TCRdb stores just in-frame clones and leaves some out. The D gene and trimming were derived from the DNA, and the V and J assignments and clone size from that table. The sample lists over 150,000 clones, about 87% occurring once. The chain combines TRBV5-4 with TRBJ1-2, with a weak D call TRBD1 (6 bases). Sequenced sample: peripheral blood. The receptor comes from a woman aged 60-70 years who had recovered from COVID-19. CDR3 in DNA: TGTGCCAGCAGCTTAGGACAGCGAGAAGGCTACACCTTC. It translates to CASSLGQREGYTF.